These 8 T cell receptor beta chains originate from one sample sequenced in a study of early T cells in non-severe SARS-CoV-2 infection. TCRdb reprocessed the 5' RACE reads with MiXCR, giving one entry per CDR3 protein. Of 52,000 or so distinct CDR3 sequences detected, under 8% appear once; the ten largest clones hold more than 5%. The specimen comprised whole blood, sampled at baseline. The receptors stem from an adult who was a healthcare worker with PCR-confirmed SARS-CoV-2 infection or an uninfected control (not recorded which).

This clonotype was observed at least ten times. The chain is built from TRBV20-1 and TRBJ2-5; tentatively, D is TRBD2 (5 bases). CDR3 size: 13 residues. Germline assignment: CDR1 DFQATT and CDR2 SNEGSKA (reference sequence). V shed 1 base and J shed 5 bases, with 11 bases lying between them. CDR3 nucleotides: TGCAGTGCTAGAGTCGGGAATATGGAGACCCAGTACTTC. Translation: CSARVGNMETQYF.

This clonotype was counted at least ten times. The chain couples TRBV7-2 to TRBJ1-5; the match to TRBD1 covers 10 bases. The germline V gene encodes CDR1 SGHTA and CDR2 FQGNSA. V dropped 3 bases and J dropped 0; count of bases not matched to a gene: 14. CDR3 length: 20 residues. The CDR3 DNA sequence: TGTGCCAGCAGCTTGAGGGACAGGGGAGGTGATGGTAGTAGCAATCAGCCCCAGCATTTT. This translates into CASSLRDRGGDGSSNQPQHF.

There are many counts of this clonotype. The chain has TRBV28 and TRBJ1-2; TRBD1 might be the D (6 bases). Trimming left V 3 bases short and J 8 bases short, with 13 bases between. Germline CDR1 is MDHEN and CDR2 is SYDVKM. The CDR3 totals 13 residues. This chain's CDR3 is CASSFRGIWGYTF. The DNA for the CDR3 is TGTGCCAGCAGTTTCAGGGGCATATGGGGCTACACCTTC.

This clonotype was detected only a few times. V gene TRBV27 combines with J gene TRBJ2-2; a possible D gene is TRBD1 (6 bases). The CDR3 sequence is 16 residues long. V was shortened by 1 base and J by 3 bases, with 12 bases between the two germline ends. Per the germline V gene, CDR1 is MNHEY and CDR2 is SMNVEV (reference sequence). As DNA, the CDR3 is TGTGCCAGCAGTTTATGGGGCAGGGGTGACACCGGGGAGCTGTTTTTT. Residues: CASSLWGRGDTGELFF.

This clonotype has a count of ten or more. This rearrangement joins TRBV7-2 to TRBJ2-3; D call uncertain. The germline gives CDR1 SGHTA, CDR2 FQGNSA. CDR3 length equals 12 residues. Trimming removed 3 bases from V and 3 bases from J, with 4 bases in between. The CDR3 bases are TGTGCCAGCAGCTTCCTGACAGATACGCAGTATTTT. This translates into CASSFLTDTQYF.

This clonotype was observed at least ten times. The chain recombines TRBV20-1 with TRBJ2-1, with a weak D call TRBD2 (5 bases). V dropped 3 bases and J dropped 9 bases, with 15 bases sitting between them. The CDR3 length is 13 residues. Germline assignment: CDR1 DFQATT and CDR2 SNEGSKA (reference sequence). The CDR3 nucleotides are TGCAGTGCTAGCGGCTTGCGGGCGGCTGAGCAGTTCTTC. Residues: CSASGLRAAEQFF.

The chain uses TRBV10-3 and TRBJ2-3; 7 nucleotides line up with TRBD1. Losses at the gene ends were 2 bases for V and 2 bases for J; bases not matched to a gene: 4. CDR3 length: 15 amino acids. Germline V lookup: CDR1 ENHRY, CDR2 SYGVKD. The CDR3 sequence: CAISEGTDSTDTQYF. CDR3 bases: TGTGCCATCAGTGAGGGGACAGACTCCACAGATACGCAGTATTTT.

There are many counts of this clonotype. The CDR3 reads CATSRTPSTDTQYF. Written as DNA, the CDR3 is TGTGCCACCAGCAGGACACCAAGCACAGATACGCAGTATTTT. The genes are TRBV15 and TRBJ2-3; D is undetermined. Trimming shortened V by 3 bases and J by 0 bases, and 7 bases separated the two germline ends. CDR1 and CDR2 from the germline V gene are LNHNV and YYDKDF (reference sequence). This CDR3 has 14 residues.